Detailed here is one T cell receptor (beta chain). What it binds is not known. This specimen belongs to a study of vaccination and CD4 T cells after COVID-19. About the study: Post-vaccine sampling followed dose two by a median approximately 70 days (range 14 to 241). Overlapping peptides of the spike proteins of SARS-CoV-2, HCoV-NL63, HCoV-OC43 and HCoV-229E were used for cell stimulation.

Treatment reported: approximately 11-day PBMC culture with coronavirus spike peptide pools or control peptides (ViraFEST assay). TCRs were sequenced by ViraFEST after antigen-specific T cells had been expanded with peptide pools. The Oncomine TCR Beta short-read assay generated sequence data from the DNA of cultured CD4+ T cells. TCRdb independently ran MiXCR on the PCR reads; one entry per CDR3 protein. The table lists about 10,000 distinct CDR3 sequences, around 60% of them singletons. General study points: Spike mono-reactivity marked 304 of 307 vaccine-specific clones in convalescent patients.

Sequencing was performed on CD4+ T cells from blood, cultured in vitro, taken before SARS-CoV-2 vaccination. The TCR was taken from a human donor who had recovered from COVID-19.

The CDR3 nucleotides read TGTGCCAGCAGCTTAAAGCGACCAGGACAGGGTCCCTACGAGCAGTACTTC. Encoded protein: CASSLKRPGQGPYEQYF. The chain joins TRBV27 to TRBJ2-7, with 8 bases identical to TRBD1. Germline-derived CDR1 and CDR2 are MNHEY and SMNVEV (reference sequence). The CDR3 covers 17 residues. With 6 bases clipped from V and 2 bases from J, the junction kept 15 bases outside the gene matches.